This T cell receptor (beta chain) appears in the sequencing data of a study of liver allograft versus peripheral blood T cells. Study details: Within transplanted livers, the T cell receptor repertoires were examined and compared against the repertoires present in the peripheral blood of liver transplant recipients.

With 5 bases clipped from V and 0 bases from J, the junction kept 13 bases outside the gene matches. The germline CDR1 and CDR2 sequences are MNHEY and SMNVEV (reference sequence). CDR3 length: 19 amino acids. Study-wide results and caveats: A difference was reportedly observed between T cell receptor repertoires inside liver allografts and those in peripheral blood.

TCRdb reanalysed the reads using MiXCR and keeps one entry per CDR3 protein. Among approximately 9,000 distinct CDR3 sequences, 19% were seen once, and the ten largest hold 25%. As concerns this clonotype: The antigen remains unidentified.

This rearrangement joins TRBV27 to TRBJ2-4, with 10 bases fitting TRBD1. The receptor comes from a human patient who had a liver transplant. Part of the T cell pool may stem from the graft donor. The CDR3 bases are TGTGCCAGCAGTCCCCGGGACAGGGGCTCTCACCTAGCCAAAAACATTCAGTACTTC. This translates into CASSPRDRGSHLAKNIQYF.